This T cell receptor beta chain originates from a study of blood T cells in healthy people across ages. With 1 base clipped from V and 6 bases from J, the junction kept 8 bases outside the gene matches. CDR1 is LGHNA, CDR2 YNFKEQ, per germline. The CDR3 spans 17 residues. Primers used in a second PCR of roughly 7 to 11 cycles were a sample-barcoded 5' primer and a J-beta primer mix. A 12-random-nucleotide template-switch adaptor tagged each cDNA molecule. From the 5' RACE reads, TCRdb called clonotypes with MiXCR, one entry per CDR3 protein. The sample lists hundreds of thousands of distinct CDR3 sequences, 45% to 50% occurring once. Russia was home to the donors, healthy Caucasian individuals aged about 6 to 90.

This chain connects TRBV4-2 to TRBJ2-4, with 11 bases matching TRBD2. This clonotype originated in a woman aged 60-75 years in good health. The sample was blood. In nucleotides, the CDR3 is TGTGCCAGCAGCCAAGGTGATAGCGGGAGGGCCGGAAACATTCAGTACTTC. Protein sequence: CASSQGDSGRAGNIQYF.